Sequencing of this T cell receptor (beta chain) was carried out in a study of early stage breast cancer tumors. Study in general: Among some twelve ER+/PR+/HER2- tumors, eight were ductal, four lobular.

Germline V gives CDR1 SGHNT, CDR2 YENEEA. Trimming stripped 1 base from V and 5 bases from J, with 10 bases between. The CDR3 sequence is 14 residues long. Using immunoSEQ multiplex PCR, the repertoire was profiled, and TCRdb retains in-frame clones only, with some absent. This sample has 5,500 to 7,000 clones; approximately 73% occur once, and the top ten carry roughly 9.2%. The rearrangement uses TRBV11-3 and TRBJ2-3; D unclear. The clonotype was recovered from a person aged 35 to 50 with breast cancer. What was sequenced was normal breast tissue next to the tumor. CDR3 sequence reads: CASSLGSAGDTQYF. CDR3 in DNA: TGTGCCAGCAGCTTAGGATCGGCAGGAGATACGCAGTATTTT.